A selection of T cell receptor beta chains follows, all from one sample in a study of T cells after posttransplantation cyclophosphamide. Sequencing used immunoSEQ multiplex PCR; TCRdb keeps in-frame clones, though not all of them. This sample yields around 22,000 clones, of which roughly nine tenths are seen a single time; 12% belongs to the top ten. Sequenced material: PBMCs, taken after allogeneic stem cell transplant with posttransplant cyclophosphamide. Receptors originate from a female patient aged 30 to 45 who received an allogeneic stem cell transplant from an unrelated donor, was CMV-positive, and had no GVHD. A subset of T cells may come from the graft donor. The conserved cysteine and the conserved F or W are not part of the CDR3 here. Size is stated for part of the rows, as once, few or many counts, or as a class when the clone is expanded.

>TRBJ2-1|-|TRBV2
ASSERGQEPYNEQF
>TRBJ1-4|-|TRBV7-9
ASSRGTGRQNEKLF
>TRBJ2-3|-|TRBV5-6
ASSLGQSTDTQY
>TRBJ2-4|-|TRBV28
ASRGQMRNIQY
>TRBJ1-6|-|TRBV4-1
ASSQGDRPNSPLH
>TRBJ1-6|medium-sized|TRBV5-6
ASSLPPTGVRRSPLH
>TRBJ2-7|-|TRBV7-9
ASRGQGHYEQY
>TRBJ2-5|-|TRBV15
ATSARTSGGAGQETQY
>TRBJ2-2|-|TRBV5-1
ASSYQPGQGAGELF
>TRBJ1-5|-|TRBV2
ASRARQGGQPQH
>TRBJ2-1|-|TRBV11-2
ASSLQGLAGGSYNEQF
>TRBJ2-7|-|TRBV4-3
ASSQDRQFYEQY
>TRBJ1-2|-|TRBV7-2
ASSAPGQDYGYT
>TRBJ1-6|-|TRBV9
ASSEDRTNSPLH
>TRBJ1-4|-|TRBV27
ASSWGSGELF
>TRBJ2-3|-|TRBV28
ASLSVGSSTDTQY
>TRBJ2-7|once|TRBV9
ASSVEVGDSYEQY
>TRBJ2-2|-|TRBV27
ASSLGQTGELF
>TRBJ1-1|-|TRBV19
ASSIQGALTEAF
>TRBJ2-3|-|TRBV5-1
ASSSTRTSGTDTQY
>TRBJ1-3|-|TRBV5-1
ASSLRQAPGNTIY
>TRBJ2-1|-|TRBV25-1
ASSANVYNEQF
>TRBJ1-1|medium-sized|TRBV2
ASHRAGNTEAF
>TRBJ1-6|once|TRBV7-6
ASSDGGRGLYNSPLH
>TRBJ1-4|-|TRBV25-1
ASSGTGGPSKLF
>TRBJ1-1|-|TRBV2
ASSANRNTEAF
>TRBJ2-1|few|TRBV7-3
ASGIGQGINEQF
>TRBJ2-3|-|TRBV5-1
ASTSGGTSTDTQY
>TRBJ2-5|-|TRBV6-5
ASSPGLAGVETQY
>TRBJ1-1|-|TRBV30
AWIRVWIDTEAF
>TRBJ2-4|-|TRBV5-1
ASRTGQGWDIQY
>TRBJ2-7|-|TRBV30
AWSVSRYEQY
>TRBJ1-4|-|TRBV15
ATSSGQGVANEKLF
>TRBJ1-6|-|TRBV23-1
ASSQSGQGSPLH
>TRBJ2-5|once|TRBV11-2
ASSSTAPGRHLQETQY
>TRBJ1-6|once|TRBV5-6
ASSGGDRVVTPLH
>TRBJ2-7|-|TRBV5-1
ASSIQGSYEQY
>TRBJ2-7|-|TRBV19
ASSRRQGAYEQY
>TRBJ2-3|-|TRBV19
ASIKFPGDTQY
>TRBJ2-7|-|TRBV23-1
ASSQSFIRGTGRDEQY
>TRBJ1-5|-|TRBV6-1
ASTPGLSNQPQH
>TRBJ1-1|-|TRBV19
ASSIPGMNTEAF
>TRBJ2-1|-|TRBV6-6
ASSSSIGSYNEQF
>TRBJ2-7|few|TRBV2
ASTKELFSYEQY
>TRBJ2-7|-|TRBV27
ASSFGQGAAYEQY
>TRBJ2-7|-|TRBV4-1
ASSQGLPDNSYEQY
>TRBJ1-2|once|TRBV28
ASSLIGRHYGYT
>TRBJ1-3|once|TRBV29-1
SAGTGRRGNTIY
>TRBJ2-1|-|TRBV25-1
ASSDPGGGGREQF